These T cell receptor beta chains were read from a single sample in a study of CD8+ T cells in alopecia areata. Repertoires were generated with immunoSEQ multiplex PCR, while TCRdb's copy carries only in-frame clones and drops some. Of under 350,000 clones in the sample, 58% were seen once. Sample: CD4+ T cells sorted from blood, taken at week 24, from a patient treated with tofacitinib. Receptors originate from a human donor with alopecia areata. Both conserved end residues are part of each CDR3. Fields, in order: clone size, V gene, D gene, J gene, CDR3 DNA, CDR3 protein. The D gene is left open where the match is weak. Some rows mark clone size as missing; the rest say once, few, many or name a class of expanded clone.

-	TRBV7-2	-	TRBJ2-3	TGTGCCAGCAGCCCCTCCACTCGTGGCGAGGGGGATACGCAGTATTTT	CASSPSTRGEGDTQYF
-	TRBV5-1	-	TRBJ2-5	TGCGCCAGCAGCTTGGGACCGGCGGAAGAGACCCAGTACTTC	CASSLGPAEETQYF
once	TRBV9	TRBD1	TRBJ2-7	TGTGCCAGCAGCGTAGCGGGACAGGGAACCTACGAGCAGTACTTC	CASSVAGQGTYEQYF
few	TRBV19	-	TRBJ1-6	TGTGCCAGTAGTGACCCGAATTCACCCCTCCACTTT	CASSDPNSPLHF
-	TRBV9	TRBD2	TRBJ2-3	TGTGCCAGCAGCGTAGCCACCACTAGCGGGGTAACAGATACGCAGTATTTT	CASSVATTSGVTDTQYF
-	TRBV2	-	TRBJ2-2	TGTGCCAGCAGAATGTTGGACAGTTCAACCGGGGAGCTGTTTTTT	CASRMLDSSTGELFF
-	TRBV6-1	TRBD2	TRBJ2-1	TGTGCCAGCAGTGAAAGGAGGTCTAGCGGGGGGGCCTACAATGAGCAGTTCTTC	CASSERRSSGGAYNEQFF
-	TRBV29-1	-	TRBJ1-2	TGCAGCGTTGACAAGGCCCAATATGGCTACACCTTC	CSVDKAQYGYTF
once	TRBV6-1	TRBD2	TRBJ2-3	TGTGCCAGCCTCGGCCCCAGCGGGAAGGATACGCAGTATTTT	CASLGPSGKDTQYF
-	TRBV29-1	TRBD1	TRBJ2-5	TGCAGCGTTTTACCCCCGGGACAGGGAGGCCAAGAGACCCAGTACTTC	CSVLPPGQGGQETQYF
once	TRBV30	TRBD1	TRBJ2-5	TGTGCCTGGGGGACAGGGGGCGAGACCCAGTACTTC	CAWGTGGETQYF
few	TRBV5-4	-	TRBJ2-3	TGTGCCAGCAGCTTGGAGGGACAAATCACAGATACGCAGTATTTT	CASSLEGQITDTQYF
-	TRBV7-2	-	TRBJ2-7	TGTGCCAGCAGCTTAGGGACGGAGCGGTTATCCTACGAGCAGTACTTC	CASSLGTERLSYEQYF
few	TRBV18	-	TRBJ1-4	TGTGCCAGCTCACCACGGAGGGGAGGCACTAATGAAAAACTGTTTTTT	CASSPRRGGTNEKLFF
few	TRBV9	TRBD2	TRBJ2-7	TGTGCCAGCAGCCCCTGGCCCGGGACTAGCAGAGAGGAGCAGTACTTC	CASSPWPGTSREEQYF
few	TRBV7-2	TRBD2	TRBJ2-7	TGTGCCAGCAGCTTAGGGTCCGGGGGGGCTCGGTACGAGCAGTACTTC	CASSLGSGGARYEQYF
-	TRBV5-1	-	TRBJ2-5	TGCGCCAGCAGAAGCGGGCCACCTGAGACCCAGTACTTC	CASRSGPPETQYF
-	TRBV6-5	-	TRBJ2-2	TGTGCCAGCAGACCATACAGCACCGGGGAGCTGTTTTTT	CASRPYSTGELFF
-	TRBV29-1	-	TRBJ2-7	TGCAGCGTAACAACCCCCCGGGGTTCCTCCTCCTACGAGCAGTACTTC	CSVTTPRGSSSYEQYF
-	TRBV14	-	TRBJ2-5	TGTGCCAGCAGCCCCTCACGAGAGACCCAGTACTTC	CASSPSRETQYF
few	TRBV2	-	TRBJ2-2	TGTGCCAGCAGTCCCGTCTACGGGGAGCTGTTTTTT	CASSPVYGELFF
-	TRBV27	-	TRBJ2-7	TGTGCCAGCCGTAGGTGGGCAGGGGAACTGCAGTACTTC	CASRRWAGELQYF
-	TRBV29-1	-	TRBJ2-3	TGCAGCGCTCGGGGTAGGGCTGCAGATACGCAGTATTTT	CSARGRAADTQYF
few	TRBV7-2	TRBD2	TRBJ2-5	TGTGCCAGCAGCCGGATACTAGCGGGGGGGCCGGAGACCCAGTACTTC	CASSRILAGGPETQYF
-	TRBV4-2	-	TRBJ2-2	TGTGCCAGCAGCCTAGTGGGGGGCGCGAGATCCACCGGGGAGCTGTTTTTT	CASSLVGGARSTGELFF
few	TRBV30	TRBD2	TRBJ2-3	TGTGCCTGGAGTGTTGGTAGCGGGGGCACGCAGTATTTT	CAWSVGSGGTQYF
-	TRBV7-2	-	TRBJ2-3	TGTGCCAGCAGCTTAGCGCTTCACACAGATACGCAGTATTTT	CASSLALHTDTQYF
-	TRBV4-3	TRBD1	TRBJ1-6	TGCGCCAGCAGCCAGACAGGGACTTCACCCCTCCACTTT	CASSQTGTSPLHF
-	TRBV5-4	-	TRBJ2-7	TGTGCCAGCACCAGGAACGGGGGCCCCTACGAGCAGTACTTC	CASTRNGGPYEQYF
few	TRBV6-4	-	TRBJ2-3	TGTGCCAGCAGTGCTCAGACTGGTAGCGATACGCAGTATTTT	CASSAQTGSDTQYF
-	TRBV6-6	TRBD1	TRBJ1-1	TGTGCCAGCAACCCGGACAGGGTGGGAGCTTTCTTT	CASNPDRVGAFF
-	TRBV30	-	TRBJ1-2	TGTGCCTGGAGGCAGGGGAACTATGGCTACACCTTC	CAWRQGNYGYTF
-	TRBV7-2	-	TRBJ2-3	TGTGCCAGCAGCTCCTATGCCAGGGATGGAACAGATACGCAGTATTTT	CASSSYARDGTDTQYF
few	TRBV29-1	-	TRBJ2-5	TGCAGCGTTGAGGGGCAAACCTTGATGGAGACCCAGTACTTC	CSVEGQTLMETQYF
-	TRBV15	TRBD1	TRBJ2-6	TGTGCCACCAGCAGAGGTCCCAGGGGGCCCTCGGTACGCTCTGGGGCCAACGTCCTGACTTTC	CATSRGPRGPSVRSGANVLTF
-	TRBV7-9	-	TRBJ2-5	TGTGCCAGCAGCTTAACAGGGAGCCAAGAGACCCAGTACTTC	CASSLTGSQETQYF
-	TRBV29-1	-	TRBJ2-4	TGCAGCGTTGTCCGCCCAATGGCAGGTGAAAACATTCAGTACTTC	CSVVRPMAGENIQYF
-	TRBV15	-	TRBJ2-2	TGTGCCACCAGCAGAGCCACGATGAGGGGTACCGGGGAGCTGTTTTTT	CATSRATMRGTGELFF
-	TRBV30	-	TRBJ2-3	TGTGCCTCAGAGCAGGGGCGAAACACAGATACGCAGTATTTT	CASEQGRNTDTQYF
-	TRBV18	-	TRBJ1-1	TGTGCCAGCTCCCTTTCGGGGGCCGGGCAGAACACTGAAGCTTTCTTT	CASSLSGAGQNTEAFF
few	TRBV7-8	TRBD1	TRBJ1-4	TGTGCCAGCAGCTCTGCCGGGACAGGGGCTGAAAAACTGTTTTTT	CASSSAGTGAEKLFF
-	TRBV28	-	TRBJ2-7	TGTGCCAGCGGGCGGGGCAGGGTCAGCGAGCAGTACTTC	CASGRGRVSEQYF
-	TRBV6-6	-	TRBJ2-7	TGTGCCAGCAGTTTGAGAGTCTACGAGCAGTACTTC	CASSLRVYEQYF
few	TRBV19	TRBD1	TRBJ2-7	TGTGCCAGTAGTAGGCCGGGACAGGGGACTTACGAGCAGTACTTC	CASSRPGQGTYEQYF
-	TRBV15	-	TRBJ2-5	TGTGCCACCAGCAGAGATCTCAGGGAGGAAGAGACCCAGTACTTC	CATSRDLREEETQYF
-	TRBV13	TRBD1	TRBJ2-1	TGTGCCAGCAGCTTGCGGGACAGGGCCGGTGAGCAGTTCTTC	CASSLRDRAGEQFF
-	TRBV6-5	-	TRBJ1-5	TGTGCCAGCAGCGTACGGGGGGTAGGGAATCAGCCCCAGCATTTT	CASSVRGVGNQPQHF
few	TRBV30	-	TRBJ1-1	TGTGCCTGGAGTGTACGGAGTCCCGTCACTGAAGCTTTCTTT	CAWSVRSPVTEAFF
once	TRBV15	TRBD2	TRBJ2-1	TGTGCCACCAGCAGGGGGGGGTCCAAAGTCAATGAGCAGTTCTTC	CATSRGGSKVNEQFF
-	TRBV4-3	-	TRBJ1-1	TGCGCCAGCAGCCCCTTTGGGGTAGGGAACACTGAAGCTTTCTTT	CASSPFGVGNTEAFF
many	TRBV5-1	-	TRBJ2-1	TGCGCCAGCAGCCTGGAGGGAGAAGCTTTAAATGAGCAGTTCTTC	CASSLEGEALNEQFF
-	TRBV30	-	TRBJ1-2	TGTGCCTGGAAGATATCCGGGACCGGGGTACTCGGCTACACCTTC	CAWKISGTGVLGYTF
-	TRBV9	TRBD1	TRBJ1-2	TGTGCCAGCAGCCCAGGGGACAGAGCTAACTATGGCTACACCTTC	CASSPGDRANYGYTF
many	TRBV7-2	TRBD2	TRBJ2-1	TGTGCCAGCAGCTTAGGCCAGCGGGGCGAGCAGTTCTTC	CASSLGQRGEQFF
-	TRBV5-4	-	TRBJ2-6	TGTGCCAGCAGTACGAGGATTTCTCTAAGGGCCAACGTCCTGACTTTC	CASSTRISLRANVLTF
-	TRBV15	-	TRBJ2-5	TGTGCCACCAGCAGAGATCGTGGGGGTCAAGAGACCCAGTACTTC	CATSRDRGGQETQYF
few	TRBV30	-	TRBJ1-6	TGTGCCGGAAAAAGGGAAGATAATTCACCCCTCCACTTT	CAGKREDNSPLHF
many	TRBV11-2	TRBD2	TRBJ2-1	TGTGCCAGCAGCATCGGGACTAGCGGCGCCAATGAGCAGTTCTTC	CASSIGTSGANEQFF
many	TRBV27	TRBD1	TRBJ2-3	TGTGCCAGTACAGGGGACCCACGACTGGGCACAGATACGCAGTATTTT	CASTGDPRLGTDTQYF
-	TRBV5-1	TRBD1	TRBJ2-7	TGCGCCAGCAGTGGGACAGGGGACGAGCAGTACTTC	CASSGTGDEQYF